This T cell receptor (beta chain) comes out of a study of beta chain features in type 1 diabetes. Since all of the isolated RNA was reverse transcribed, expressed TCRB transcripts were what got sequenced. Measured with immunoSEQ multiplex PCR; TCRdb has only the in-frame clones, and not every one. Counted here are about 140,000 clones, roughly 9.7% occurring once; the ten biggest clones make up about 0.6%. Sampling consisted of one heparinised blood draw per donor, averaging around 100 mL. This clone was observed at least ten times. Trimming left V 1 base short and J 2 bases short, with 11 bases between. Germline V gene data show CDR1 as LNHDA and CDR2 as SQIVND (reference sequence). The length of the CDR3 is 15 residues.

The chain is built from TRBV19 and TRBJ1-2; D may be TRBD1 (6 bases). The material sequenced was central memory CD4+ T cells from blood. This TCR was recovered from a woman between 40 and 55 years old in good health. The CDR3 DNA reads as TGTGCCAGTAGTATAGTCGGACAGCTAAACTATGGCTACACCTTC. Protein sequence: CASSIVGQLNYGYTF.